These T cell receptor beta chains were read from a single sample in a study of metastatic and nonmetastatic thyroid tumors. Through MiXCR, TCRdb re-clonotyped the PCR reads. Of some 16,000 clones in the sample, around 31% were seen once. The specimen was tumor tissue. The source is a male donor with papillary thyroid cancer or a benign thyroid nodule (not recorded which). Some clones in this sample may be carry-over from other donors' samples. CDR3s include the opening cysteine and the closing phenylalanine or tryptophan. D genes are given only for firm matches. Expanded clones are given a class, and other clones once, few, many or no size at all.

CDR3 protein	CDR3 DNA	V gene	D gene	clone size	J gene
CASSENSQEETQYF	TGTGCCAGCAGTGAAAATAGTCAGGAAGAGACCCAGTACTTC	TRBV2	NA	few	TRBJ2-5
CASSASGGADTQYF	TGTGCCAGCAGTGCTAGCGGGGGGGCAGATACGCAGTATTTT	TRBV6-4	TRBD2	medium-sized	TRBJ2-3
CASSGDPGRAEAFF	TGCGCCAGCAGCGGGGACCCCGGTAGGGCTGAAGCTTTCTTT	TRBV5-1	NA	NA	TRBJ1-1
CASRNLAERTYEQYF	TGTGCCAGCAGAAATCTAGCGGAGCGCACCTACGAGCAGTACTTC	TRBV28	TRBD2	few	TRBJ2-7
CASRIEGAIQPQHF	TGTGCCAGTAGGATAGAGGGGGCGATTCAGCCCCAGCATTTT	TRBV19	TRBD1	NA	TRBJ1-5
CASSFSLHEQFF	TGTGCCAGCAGTTTTTCTTTACATGAGCAGTTCTTC	TRBV12-3/TRBV12-4	NA	many	TRBJ2-1
CSARVLRGTGVGADTQYF	TGCAGTGCTAGAGTTTTGAGGGGTACAGGGGTCGGAGCAGATACGCAGTATTTT	TRBV20-1	TRBD1	NA	TRBJ2-3
CASSRTSGPYEQYF	TGTGCCAGCAGCCGGACTAGCGGCCCCTACGAGCAGTACTTC	TRBV6-1	TRBD2	many	TRBJ2-7
CASSPRVGGKSTDTQYF	TGTGCCAGCAGTCCACGAGTGGGGGGCAAAAGCACAGATACGCAGTATTTT	TRBV28	NA	medium-sized	TRBJ2-3
CASSQGDSVVNEQFF	TGCGCCAGCAGCCAAGGGGACAGTGTGGTGAATGAGCAGTTCTTC	TRBV4-3	TRBD1	NA	TRBJ2-1
CAWSVRREKLFF	TGTGCCTGGAGTGTCAGGAGAGAAAAACTGTTTTTT	TRBV30	NA	NA	TRBJ1-4
CASSEGLAHTDTQYF	TGTGCCAGCAGTGAAGGACTAGCACACACAGATACGCAGTATTTT	TRBV6-1	TRBD2	many	TRBJ2-3
CASSLSAGANTGELFF	TGCGCCAGCAGCCTGTCGGCAGGGGCGAACACCGGGGAGCTGTTTTTT	TRBV5-1	NA	many	TRBJ2-2
CASSQEGTTEAFF	TGCGCCAGCAGCCAAGAGGGGACCACTGAAGCTTTCTTT	TRBV4-1	NA	many	TRBJ1-1
CASSVPLQGEETQYF	TGTGCCAGCAGCGTACCCTTACAGGGAGAAGAGACCCAGTACTTC	TRBV5-6	NA	many	TRBJ2-5
CASSSLEAGYEQYF	TGTGCCAGCAGTTCGCTCGAGGCAGGCTACGAGCAGTACTTC	TRBV6-2/TRBV6-3	NA	few	TRBJ2-7
CASAPVGEGYEQYF	TGCGCCAGCGCTCCCGTGGGGGAAGGCTACGAGCAGTACTTC	TRBV5-1	NA	NA	TRBJ2-7
CASSLSPPATGWDAYEQYF	TGTGCCAGCAGTCTCTCCCCCCCAGCCACAGGGTGGGACGCGTACGAGCAGTACTTC	TRBV2	NA	NA	TRBJ2-7
CASSLGSYTIYF	TGTGCCAGCAGTTTAGGCAGTTACACCATATATTTT	TRBV12-3/TRBV12-4	NA	many	TRBJ1-3
CATSDPALPNNEQFF	TGTGCCACCAGTGACCCCGCGTTACCCAACAATGAGCAGTTCTTC	TRBV24-1	NA	medium-sized	TRBJ2-1
CASSQDPSTGPISYEQYF	TGTGCCAGCAGCCAAGATCCGTCGACAGGTCCGATCTCCTACGAGCAGTACTTC	TRBV3-1	NA	many	TRBJ2-7
CASSLWGRETQYF	TGTGCCAGCAGTTTATGGGGTAGGGAGACCCAGTACTTC	TRBV12-3/TRBV12-4	NA	many	TRBJ2-5
CASSPPGSPLHF	TGTGCCAGCAGCCCGCCTGGCTCACCCCTCCACTTT	TRBV27	NA	NA	TRBJ1-6
CASSSPGLAAKDEQFF	TGTGCCAGCAGCTCCCCGGGACTAGCGGCCAAGGATGAGCAGTTCTTC	TRBV6-1	TRBD2	few	TRBJ2-1
CSARGPGRETQYF	TGCAGTGCTAGAGGGCCAGGACGAGAGACCCAGTACTTC	TRBV20-1	NA	medium-sized	TRBJ2-5
CAISAQRDGDSPLHF	TGTGCCATCAGTGCCCAGAGGGACGGAGATTCACCCCTCCACTTT	TRBV10-3	NA	NA	TRBJ1-6
CASSLVVTLQETQYF	TGTGCCAGCAGCTTAGTGGTGACTCTGCAAGAGACCCAGTACTTC	TRBV11-1	NA	medium-sized	TRBJ2-5
CSAVFLGDIQYF	TGCAGTGCTGTATTCCTCGGGGACATTCAGTACTTC	TRBV20-1	NA	NA	TRBJ2-4
CASSQEGWSYEQYF	TGTGCCAGCAGCCAAGAGGGGTGGTCCTACGAGCAGTACTTC	TRBV3-1	NA	NA	TRBJ2-7
CASSLTTDTQYF	TGCGCCAGCAGCTTGACAACAGATACGCAGTATTTT	TRBV5-1	NA	medium-sized	TRBJ2-3
CASSRIATRDDDYGYPF	TGTGCCAGCAGTCGAATAGCCACACGGGACGATGACTATGGCTACCCCTTC	TRBV12-3/TRBV12-4	NA	NA	TRBJ1-2
CASSLWSSSTDTQYF	TGTGCCAGCAGCTTATGGTCTAGCAGCACAGATACGCAGTATTTT	TRBV11-2	NA	NA	TRBJ2-3
CASSYGRDTQYF	TGTGCCAGCAGCTACGGACGGGATACGCAGTATTTT	TRBV11-2	NA	NA	TRBJ2-3
CASSLQRGGQYF	TGTGCCAGCAGTTTACAAAGGGGAGGGCAGTACTTC	TRBV28	NA	NA	TRBJ2-7
CASSQVANEQFF	TGTGCCAGCAGCCAAGTTGCCAATGAGCAGTTCTTC	TRBV14	NA	medium-sized	TRBJ2-1
CAWREKGRTEAFF	TGTGCCTGGAGGGAGAAGGGTCGGACTGAAGCTTTCTTT	TRBV30	NA	few	TRBJ1-1
CATSRTKYGTDTQYF	TGTGCCACCAGCAGGACCAAATATGGCACAGATACGCAGTATTTT	TRBV15	NA	many	TRBJ2-3
CASSETSGGTDTQYF	TGTGCCAGCAGTGAGACTAGCGGGGGCACAGATACGCAGTATTTT	TRBV6-4	TRBD2	many	TRBJ2-3
CASSPSLGEAGEYF	TGTGCCAGCTCACCATCTTTGGGAGAGGCAGGGGAGTACTTC	TRBV18	NA	NA	TRBJ2-5
CASSYTGSSYEQYF	TGTGCCAGCAGTTATACAGGTTCCTCCTACGAGCAGTACTTC	TRBV6-5	NA	few	TRBJ2-7
CASSIDLKGRVFYQPQHF	TGTGCCAGTAGTATAGATCTAAAGGGCAGGGTATTTTATCAGCCCCAGCATTTT	TRBV19	NA	medium-sized	TRBJ1-5
CASSYDAGGQETQYF	TGTGCCAGCAGTTACGATGCAGGGGGACAAGAGACCCAGTACTTC	TRBV6-2/TRBV6-3	TRBD1	many	TRBJ2-5
CASSRDPTSEQYF	TGTGCCAGCAGCCGCGATCCCACCTCCGAGCAGTACTTC	TRBV11-2	NA	few	TRBJ2-7
CACTGKGYGYTF	TGTGCCTGTACAGGGAAAGGCTATGGCTACACCTTC	TRBV30	NA	many	TRBJ1-2
CASSLTGQYYGYTF	TGTGCCAGTAGTCTCACGGGCCAGTACTATGGCTACACCTTC	TRBV19	NA	NA	TRBJ1-2
CASMGGDNYGYTF	TGTGCCAGCATGGGGGGTGACAACTATGGCTACACCTTC	TRBV7-9	NA	medium-sized	TRBJ1-2
CASSISRIATGELFF	TGTGCCAGTAGTATTAGTAGAATTGCCACCGGGGAGCTGTTTTTT	TRBV19	NA	NA	TRBJ2-2
CASSGLAGDYNEQFF	TGTGCCAGTAGCGGACTAGCGGGGGACTACAATGAGCAGTTCTTC	TRBV19	TRBD2	NA	TRBJ2-1
CASREGTINYGYTF	TGTGCCAGCCGGGAGGGAACGATAAACTATGGCTACACCTTC	TRBV28	NA	many	TRBJ1-2
CSAAAGTSDLDEQFF	TGCAGTGCGGCGGCCGGGACTAGCGATTTGGATGAGCAGTTCTTC	TRBV20-1	TRBD2	NA	TRBJ2-1
CASEDRPNQPQHF	TGTGCCAGTGAAGACAGACCTAATCAGCCCCAGCATTTT	TRBV12-3/TRBV12-4	NA	many	TRBJ1-5